This T cell receptor beta chain was recovered during a study of molecular identifiers for immune sequencing clone quantification. On this clonotype: A much larger clone is a single base away; this may be a read error.

Looked up from germline, CDR1 is LGHNA and CDR2 is YSLEER. The CDR3 contains 18 residues. V was shortened by 0 bases and J by 8 bases, with 25 bases between the two germline ends. Each library that profiled naive CD8 cells came from roughly 20,000 to 1,000,000 sorted cells with 10%, 30% or 50% RNA. A CD8+CD4-CCR7+CD45RA+ gate was used to sort naive CD8 T cells. Generation of bulk TCR libraries relied on previously described methods and listed TCR primers. Each CDR3 protein gets one entry after TCRdb re-called the PCR reads with MiXCR. The sample yields tens of thousands of distinct CDR3 sequences, 15% to 20% seen once.

V is TRBV4-3 and J is TRBJ1-2, with D uncertain. This receptor was taken from a human donor in good health. Some libraries in this study had Jurkat cell RNA spiked in. The sequenced sample was naive CD8+ T cells from blood, with Jurkat cell RNA spiked in. The subset was: FACS-sorted CD8+CD4-CCR7+CD45RA+ naive T cells. The CDR3, as DNA: TGCGCCAGCAGCCAAGATCACCCCGCTATCTTAGCTAAAAACGGCTACACCTTC. Its translation is CASSQDHPAILAKNGYTF.